Below are 30 T cell receptor beta chains sequenced from a single sample in a study of blood T cell repertoires in COVID-19. The repertoire was sequenced with immunoSEQ multiplex PCR; TCRdb's copy has only in-frame clones and lacks some. The sample holds 55,000 to 80,000 clones, approximately 84% seen once. Sequenced sample: peripheral blood. All receptors derive from a human donor in a cohort sampled during active COVID-19.

The genes are TRBV5-1 and TRBJ2-5, with D unresolved. V dropped 0 bases and J dropped 1 base, with 7 bases sitting between them. The CDR3 extends over 14 amino acids. Germline V gives CDR1 SGHRS, CDR2 YFSETQ. DNA for the CDR3: TGCGCCAGCAGCTTGGCGCCTAGCCAAGAGACCCAGTACTTC. It codes for CASSLAPSQETQYF.

This chain uses TRBV10-3 with TRBJ1-6; 7 nucleotides agree with TRBD1. Germline V CDR1 and CDR2: ENHRY, SYGVKD. This CDR3 has 16 amino acids. The V and J ends lost 6 bases and 10 bases, in that order; junction bases with no gene match: 15. CDR3 in amino acids: CAISQLGQQGRSPLHF. CDR3 sequence (DNA): TGTGCCATCAGCCAGTTGGGACAGCAGGGTCGCTCACCCCTCCACTTT.

J is TRBJ1-4 and V is TRBV14; D gene unclear. From germline, CDR1 is SGHDN and CDR2 FVKESK. This CDR3 has 18 amino acids. V was trimmed by 8 bases and J by 8 bases, leaving 30 bases between them. Here the CDR3 reads CASGGPTPTRYSNEKLFF. The CDR3 nucleotides are TGTGCCAGCGGAGGGCCGACGCCCACGCGGTATAGTAACGAAAAACTGTTTTTT.

This rearrangement joins TRBV3-1 (or the pseudogene TRBV3-2) to TRBJ1-6; the D is unclear. V dropped 6 bases and J dropped 0 bases, with 6 bases sitting between them. CDR3 length: 14 amino acids. CDR1 is LGHDT, CDR2 YNNKEL, per germline (reference sequence). Here the CDR3 DNA reads TGTGCCAGCAGTAGAAGCTCCTATAATTCACCCCTCCACTTT. It codes for CASSRSSYNSPLHF.

This chain uses TRBV29-1 with TRBJ2-7, with D tentatively TRBD1 (5 bases). This CDR3 contains 13 residues. With 1 base removed from V and 4 bases from J, the gap between germline ends came to 11 bases. CDR1 is SQVTM, CDR2 ANQGSEA, per germline. The CDR3, as DNA: TGCAGCGTTGAAGGTCAGGGCTTGTACGAGCAGTACTTC. It yields the protein CSVEGQGLYEQYF.

This chain links TRBV4-2 with TRBJ2-1; 7 nucleotides match TRBD2. CDR1 LGHNA and CDR2 YNFKEQ come from the germline V gene. Trimming took 2 bases from V and 10 from J; bases not matched to a gene: 20. The CDR3 covers 18 residues. The CDR3 loop reads CASSQQTSTSAGSEEQFF. Here the CDR3 DNA reads TGTGCCAGCAGCCAACAGACCTCCACTAGCGCCGGATCGGAAGAGCAGTTCTTC.

The chain uses TRBV4-3 and TRBJ2-2; unclear D gene. Germline V lookup: CDR1 LGHNA, CDR2 YSLEER. V was pared by 0 bases and J by 8 bases, with 7 bases between. CDR3 length equals 13 residues. This chain's CDR3 is CASSQDRSGELFF. CDR3 bases: TGCGCCAGCAGCCAAGATCGGTCAGGGGAGCTGTTTTTT.

The rearrangement uses TRBV6-5 and TRBJ2-7, with a weak D call TRBD1 (6 bases). CDR3 size: 14 residues. The V gene lost 10 bases and the J gene lost 6 bases, with 22 bases spanning the gap. Germline values: CDR1 MNHEY, CDR2 SVGAGI. Here the CDR3 reads CATNRGGEGVEQYF. The CDR3 coding sequence is TGTGCCACCAACAGAGGGGGAGAAGGTGTCGAGCAGTACTTC.

The chain couples TRBV10-2 to TRBJ2-7, with D perhaps matching TRBD2 (6 bases). CDR3 length: 14 amino acids. Trimming shortened V by 6 bases and J by 2 bases, and 14 bases separated the two germline ends. Germline V gene lookup returns CDR1 WSHSY and CDR2 SAAADI. CDR3 in amino acids: CASSSGTPPYEQYF. Written as DNA, the CDR3 is TGCGCCAGCAGCTCCGGGACTCCGCCCTACGAGCAGTACTTC.

This chain links TRBV6-6 with TRBJ2-3; possible D gene TRBD2, 6 bases. There are 15 residues in the CDR3. CDR1 and CDR2 (germline): MNHNY, SVGAGI (reference sequence). The V end was cut by 7 bases, the J end by 0 bases, with 14 bases between. CDR3 protein: CASTQLAVSTDTQYF. Here the CDR3 DNA reads TGTGCCAGCACCCAACTAGCCGTTAGCACAGATACGCAGTATTTT.

The DNA of the CDR3 is TGTGCCAGCAGAAGAGCTCATCAGCATTTT. Translated, it gives CASRRAHQHF. The chain joins TRBV9 to TRBJ1-5; D is unclear. Germline CDR1 and CDR2: SGDLS and YYNGEE. The CDR3 runs to 10 residues. V was trimmed by 5 bases and J by 13 bases, leaving 10 bases between them.

V gene TRBV19 combines with J gene TRBJ1-5; 8 nucleotides line up with TRBD1. Germline V gene lookup returns CDR1 LNHDA and CDR2 SQIVND (reference sequence). The CDR3 extends over 14 amino acids. V was clipped by 4 bases and J by 4 bases; unmatched bases: 3. CDR3 in DNA: TGTGCCAGTAGTAGACAGGGGATTAATCAGCCCCAGCATTTT. As protein: CASSRQGINQPQHF.

The gene calls are TRBV18 and TRBJ2-7, with D uncertain. With 6 bases removed from V and 1 base from J, the gap between germline ends came to 16 bases. Germline CDR1 KGHSH, CDR2 LQKENI. The CDR3 has 15 residues. CDR3 sequence (DNA): TGTGCCAGCTCTGCTCGGGTCATCTCATCCTACGAGCAGTACTTC. Translating it yields CASSARVISSYEQYF. The full variable domain, in which reference TRBV18 and TRBJ2-7 provide the parts outside the CDR3, is NAGVMQNPRHLVRRRGQEARLRCSPMKGHSHVYWYRQLPEEGLKFMVYLQKENIIDESGMPKERFSAEFPKEGPSILRIQQVVRGDSAAYFCASSARVISSYEQYFGPGTRLTVT.

To note about this clone: The identical CDR3 is also encoded by other nucleotide sequences in the sample. The J gene is TRBJ2-6, the V gene TRBV6-5; 8 bases align to TRBD1. This CDR3 has 16 residues. From germline, CDR1 is MNHEY and CDR2 SVGAGI. Unmatched junction bases numbered 2, after V lost 0 bases and J lost 4 bases. The CDR3, as DNA: TGTGCCAGCAGTTACTCGACAGGGGCGGGGGCCAACGTCCTGACTTTC. Its protein product is CASSYSTGAGANVLTF.

V is TRBV30 and J is TRBJ2-7; 8 bases are shared with TRBD1. This CDR3 contains 12 residues. Losses at the gene ends were 5 bases for V and 3 bases for J; bases not matched to a gene: 3. The germline V gene encodes CDR1 GTSNPN and CDR2 SVGIG (reference sequence). The CDR3 coding sequence is TGTGCCTGGGGGACAGGTAACTACGAGCAGTACTTC. Its protein is CAWGTGNYEQYF.

The rearrangement joins TRBV11-2 to TRBJ1-4; D is possibly TRBD1 (5 bases). Trimming shortened V by 3 bases and J by 4 bases, and 18 bases separated the two germline ends. The length of the CDR3 is 17 residues. The germline CDR1 and CDR2 sequences are SGHAT and FQNNGV. The CDR3 DNA sequence: TGTGCCAGCAGCTTTTCGGGAGTAGGGGAAGATAATGAAAAACTGTTTTTT. Translation: CASSFSGVGEDNEKLFF.

The rearrangement links TRBV4-2 to TRBJ1-6, with 10 nucleotides matching TRBD1. Germline CDR1 is LGHNA and CDR2 is YNFKEQ. The ends lost 4 bases at V and 7 bases at J; junction bases unmatched: 7. CDR3 length: 16 residues. The CDR3 DNA reads as TGTGCCAGCAGCCTGGGACAGGGGACTCAGAATTCACCCCTCCACTTT. It specifies CASSLGQGTQNSPLHF.

In DNA form, the CDR3 reads TGTGCCAGCAGCCCCTTCGGCGGGGGGAACACAGATACGCAGTATTTT. Translated, it gives CASSPFGGGNTDTQYF. The chain carries TRBV7-2 and TRBJ2-3; 8 nucleotides align to TRBD2. Germline V lookup: CDR1 SGHTA, CDR2 FQGNSA. V dropped 5 bases and J dropped 2; count of bases not matched to a gene: 9. The CDR3 runs 16 residues.

V gene TRBV18 combines with J gene TRBJ2-6, with D possibly matching TRBD1 (6 bases). The CDR3 length is 15 residues. V was pared by 3 bases and J by 4 bases, with 10 bases between. Germline lookup yields CDR1 KGHSH and CDR2 LQKENI. CDR3 residues: CASSPPGAGANVLTF. The CDR3 DNA reads as TGTGCCAGCTCACCGCCAGGGGCCGGGGCCAACGTCCTGACTTTC.

The V call is TRBV12-5, the J call TRBJ1-5; D not resolved. V lost 3 bases, J lost 4 bases, and 7 bases lay in between. The CDR3 extends over 13 amino acids. The germline gives CDR1 LGHNT, CDR2 FRNRAP. This CDR3 is CASGFRENQPQHF. The CDR3 DNA reads TGTGCTAGTGGTTTTCGGGAGAATCAGCCCCAGCATTTT.

The CDR3, as DNA: TGTGCCTGCTTTTATCCGGGGAGGGCACAACCTCTGTTCTTC. The encoded protein is CACFYPGRAQPLFF. The chain joins TRBV30 to TRBJ2-1; the match to TRBD2 covers 7 bases. J lost 15 bases, V lost 6 bases, and 20 bases had no gene match. This CDR3 has 14 residues. CDR1 is GTSNPN and CDR2 is SVGIG in the germline V gene (reference sequence).

The chain joins TRBV7-2 to TRBJ2-1; D is possibly TRBD2 (6 bases). This CDR3 region has 13 residues. V was clipped by 1 base and J by 14 bases, with 15 bases between them. Germline lookup yields CDR1 SGHTA and CDR2 FQGNSA. The CDR3 DNA follows: TGTGCCAGCAGCTTAGGCACGACTAGGAGAGAGTTCTTC. It specifies CASSLGTTRREFF.

The chain links TRBV9 to TRBJ2-7; D is unclear. Trimming stripped 0 bases from V and 0 bases from J, with 13 bases between. The CDR3 extends over 16 amino acids. Germline-derived CDR1 and CDR2 are SGDLS and YYNGEE. Here the CDR3 reads CASSVGSHPSSYEQYF. The CDR3 DNA sequence: TGTGCCAGCAGCGTAGGTTCGCATCCGAGCTCCTACGAGCAGTACTTC.

This rearrangement joins TRBV19 to TRBJ2-2; D may be TRBD1 (6 bases). Germline V gene sequence: CDR1 LNHDA, CDR2 SQIVND (reference sequence). With 8 bases removed from V and 1 base from J, the gap between germline ends came to 11 bases. The CDR3 length is 14 residues. CDR3 sequence (DNA): TGTGCCAGTTTTCCGGGACAGAACACCGGGGAGCTGTTTTTT. It is translated as CASFPGQNTGELFF.

This sequence joins TRBV7-9 and TRBJ1-4; D gene ambiguous. Germline V gene sequence: CDR1 SEHNR, CDR2 FQNEAQ (reference sequence). The length of the CDR3 is 14 residues. V lost 5 bases and J 5 bases, leaving 12 bases between the germline ends. CDR3 bases: TGTGCCAGCAGCCTTGACACCGTAAATGAAAAACTGTTTTTT. Translated, it gives CASSLDTVNEKLFF.

The chain combines TRBV3-1 (or the pseudogene TRBV3-2) with TRBJ2-2; D is uncertain. V was clipped by 3 bases and J by 4 bases, with 9 bases between them. Germline V gene lookup returns CDR1 LGHDT and CDR2 YNNKEL (reference sequence). The CDR3 totals 14 residues. This CDR3 reads CASSQVLRTGELFF. CDR3 sequence (DNA): TGTGCCAGCAGCCAGGTACTTCGCACCGGGGAGCTGTTTTTT.

The chain links TRBV6-5 to TRBJ2-2, with D perhaps matching TRBD1 (6 bases). The CDR3 sequence is 15 residues long. Germline V CDR1 and CDR2: MNHEY, SVGAGI. V was clipped by 6 bases and J by 9 bases, with 20 bases between them. CDR3 loop: CASRHGQYRSRELFF. The CDR3 coding sequence is TGTGCCAGCAGGCACGGACAGTATAGGTCGAGGGAGCTGTTTTTT.

The CDR3 protein is CASSFDRFVGEQYF. In DNA, the CDR3 is TGTGCCAGCAGCTTCGACAGATTCGTCGGGGAGCAGTACTTC. The chain recombines TRBV11-2 with TRBJ2-7; D may be TRBD1 (5 bases). The CDR3 length is 14 residues. The V end lost 3 bases, the J end lost 7 bases, and 16 bases lay between the germline ends. CDR1 is SGHAT and CDR2 is FQNNGV in the germline V gene.

The chain links TRBV2 to TRBJ1-4; 8 bases map to TRBD1. This CDR3 has 14 amino acids. CDR1 SNHLY and CDR2 FYNNEI come from the germline V gene. J was trimmed by 3 bases and V by 6 bases; bases with no gene match: 3. The CDR3 DNA sequence: TGTGCCAGCAGCGCGACAGGGGCTAATGAAAAACTGTTTTTT. This encodes CASSATGANEKLFF.

The chain recombines TRBV19 with TRBJ1-5; TRBD1 matches at 8 bases. The germline V gene has CDR1 LNHDA and CDR2 SQIVND (reference sequence). The CDR3 is 14 amino acids. V dropped 9 bases and J dropped 2; count of bases not matched to a gene: 6. CDR3 nucleotides: TGTGCCAGCTCAGGGGGCGCCGGCAATCAGCCCCAGCATTTT. As protein: CASSGGAGNQPQHF.